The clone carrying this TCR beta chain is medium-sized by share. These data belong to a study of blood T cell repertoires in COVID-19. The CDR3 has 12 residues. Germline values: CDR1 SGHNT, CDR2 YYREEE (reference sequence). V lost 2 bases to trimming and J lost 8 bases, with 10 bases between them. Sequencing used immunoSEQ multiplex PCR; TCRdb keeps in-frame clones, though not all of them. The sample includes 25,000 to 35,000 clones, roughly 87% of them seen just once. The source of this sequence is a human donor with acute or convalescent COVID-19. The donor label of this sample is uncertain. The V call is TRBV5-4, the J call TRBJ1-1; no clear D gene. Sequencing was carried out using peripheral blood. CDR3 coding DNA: TGTGCCAGCAGCTTAGAGGGCTACGAAGCTTTCTTT. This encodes CASSLEGYEAFF.